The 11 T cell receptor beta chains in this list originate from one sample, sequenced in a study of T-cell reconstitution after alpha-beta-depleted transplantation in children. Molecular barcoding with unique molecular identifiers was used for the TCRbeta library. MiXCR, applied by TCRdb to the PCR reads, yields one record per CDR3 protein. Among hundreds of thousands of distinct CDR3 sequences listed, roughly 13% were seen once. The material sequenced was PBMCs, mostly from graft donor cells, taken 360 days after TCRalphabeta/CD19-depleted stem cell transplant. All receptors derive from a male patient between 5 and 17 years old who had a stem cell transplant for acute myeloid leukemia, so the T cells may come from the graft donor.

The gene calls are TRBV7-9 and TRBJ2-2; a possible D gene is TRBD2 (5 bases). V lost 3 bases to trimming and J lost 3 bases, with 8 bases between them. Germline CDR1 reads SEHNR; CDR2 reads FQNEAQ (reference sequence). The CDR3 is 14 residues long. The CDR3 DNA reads TGTGCCAGCAGCTTTGAGGGATACACCGGGGAGCTGTTTTTT. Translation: CASSFEGYTGELFF.

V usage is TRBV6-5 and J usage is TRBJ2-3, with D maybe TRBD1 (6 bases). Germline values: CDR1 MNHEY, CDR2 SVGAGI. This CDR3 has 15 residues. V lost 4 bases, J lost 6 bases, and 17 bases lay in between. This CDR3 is CASSSRQVWGDTQYF. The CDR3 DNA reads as TGTGCCAGCAGTTCAAGACAGGTTTGGGGGGATACGCAGTATTTT.

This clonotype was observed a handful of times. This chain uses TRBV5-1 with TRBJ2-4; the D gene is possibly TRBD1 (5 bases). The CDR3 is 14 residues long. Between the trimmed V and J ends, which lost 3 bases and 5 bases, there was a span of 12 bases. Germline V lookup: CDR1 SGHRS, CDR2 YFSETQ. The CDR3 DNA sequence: TGCGCCAGCAGCTCGAGGCTCAGGGAAAACATTCAGTACTTC. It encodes CASSSRLRENIQYF.

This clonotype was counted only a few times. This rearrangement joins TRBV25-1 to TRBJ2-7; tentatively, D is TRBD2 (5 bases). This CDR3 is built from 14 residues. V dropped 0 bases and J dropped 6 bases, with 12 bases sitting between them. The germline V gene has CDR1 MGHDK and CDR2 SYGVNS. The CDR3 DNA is TGTGCCAGCAGTGAATATGACCGGGGTGGCGAGCAGTACTTC. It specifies CASSEYDRGGEQYF.

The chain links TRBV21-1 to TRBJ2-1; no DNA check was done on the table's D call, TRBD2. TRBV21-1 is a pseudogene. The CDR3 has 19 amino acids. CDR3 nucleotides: TGTGCCAGCAGCAAAGTCGTCCACCTCCCACCAAGCTCCTACAATGAGCAGTTCTTC. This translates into CASSKVVHLPPSSYNEQFF.

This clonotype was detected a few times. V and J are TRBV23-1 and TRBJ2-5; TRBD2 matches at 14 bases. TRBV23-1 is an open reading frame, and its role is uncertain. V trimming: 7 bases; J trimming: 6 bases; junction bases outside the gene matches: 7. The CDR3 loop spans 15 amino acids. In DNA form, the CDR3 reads TGCGCCAGCATTAGACTAGCGGGAGGGAACCAGACCCAGTACTTC. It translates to CASIRLAGGNQTQYF.

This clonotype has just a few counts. The CDR3: CASSSLSGTYNEQFF. The CDR3 DNA reads as TGTGCCAGCAGTTCACTTAGCGGAACCTACAATGAGCAGTTCTTC. V gene TRBV12-3 or TRBV12-4 combines with J gene TRBJ2-1, with a weak D call TRBD2 (6 bases). Trimming removed 4 bases from V and 2 bases from J, with 12 bases in between. The CDR3 loop spans 15 amino acids.

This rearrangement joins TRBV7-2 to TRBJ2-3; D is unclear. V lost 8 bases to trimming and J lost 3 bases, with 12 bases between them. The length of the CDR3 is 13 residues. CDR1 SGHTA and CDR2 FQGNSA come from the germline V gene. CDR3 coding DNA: TGTGCCAGCCTCGCGAGGTCTACAGATACGCAGTATTTT. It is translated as CASLARSTDTQYF.

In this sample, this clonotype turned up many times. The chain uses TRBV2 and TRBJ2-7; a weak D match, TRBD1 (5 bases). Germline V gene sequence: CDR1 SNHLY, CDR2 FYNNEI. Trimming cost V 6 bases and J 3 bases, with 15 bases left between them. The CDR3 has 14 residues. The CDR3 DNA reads TGTGCCAGCAGCCCGACAGAGTACTACTACGAGCAGTACTTC. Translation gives CASSPTEYYYEQYF.

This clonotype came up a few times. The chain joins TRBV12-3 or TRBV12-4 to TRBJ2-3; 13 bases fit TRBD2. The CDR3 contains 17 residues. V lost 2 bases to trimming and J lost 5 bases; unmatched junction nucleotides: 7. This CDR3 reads CASSLLGLAGDRDTQYF. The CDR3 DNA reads TGTGCCAGCAGTTTATTAGGACTAGCGGGAGATAGAGATACGCAGTATTTT.

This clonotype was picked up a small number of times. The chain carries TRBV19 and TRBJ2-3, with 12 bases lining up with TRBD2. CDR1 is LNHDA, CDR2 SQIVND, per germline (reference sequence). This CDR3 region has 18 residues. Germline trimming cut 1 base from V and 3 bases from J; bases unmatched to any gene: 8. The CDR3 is CASSIANRLAGDTDTQYF. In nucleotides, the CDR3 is TGTGCCAGTAGTATAGCCAACCGACTAGCGGGAGATACAGATACGCAGTATTTT.